This TCR beta chain was recorded in a study of identical twins. CDR1 is GTSNPN, CDR2 SVGIG, per germline (reference sequence). The CDR3 spans 18 residues. V dropped 0 bases and J dropped 1 base, with 16 bases sitting between them. A universal primer site was created by template switching, with the cDNA bearing unique molecular identifiers. Each CDR3 protein gets one entry after TCRdb re-called the 5' RACE reads with MiXCR. The data contain some 500,000 distinct CDR3 sequences, 14% of them singletons. Each donor was a healthy Caucasian. These data also formed part of another study, on yellow fever vaccine responses in identical twins. That paper states: Reportedly, twins' vaccine T cell responses looked partly convergent and partly personalized.

Sequenced input: CD4+ T cells sorted from blood. This TCR derives from a woman between 18 and 30 years old in good health. This chain links TRBV30 with TRBJ2-6; D is uncertain. The CDR3 sequence: CAWSVLRSFPSGANVLTF. The CDR3 nucleotides are TGTGCCTGGAGTGTACTGCGGTCCTTTCCTTCTGGGGCCAACGTCCTGACTTTC. The variable domain in full, with the rest retrieved from reference TRBV30 and TRBJ2-6, is SQTIHQWPATLVQPVGSPLSLECTVEGTSNPNLYWYRQAAGRGLQLLFYSVGIGQISSEVPQNLSASRPQDRQFILSSKKLLLSDSGFYLCAWSVLRSFPSGANVLTFGAGSRLTVL.